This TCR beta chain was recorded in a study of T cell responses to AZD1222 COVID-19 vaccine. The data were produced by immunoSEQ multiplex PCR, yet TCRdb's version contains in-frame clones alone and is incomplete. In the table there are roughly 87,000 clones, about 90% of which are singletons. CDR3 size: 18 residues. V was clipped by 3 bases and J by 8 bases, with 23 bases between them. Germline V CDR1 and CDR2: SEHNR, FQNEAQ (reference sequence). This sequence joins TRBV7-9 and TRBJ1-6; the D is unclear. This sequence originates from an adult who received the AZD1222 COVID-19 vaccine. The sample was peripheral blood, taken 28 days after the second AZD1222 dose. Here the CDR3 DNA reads TGTGCCAGCAGCTTCGCCGGGTCCCCTCCGTCTTCTGATTCACCCCTCCACTTT. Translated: CASSFAGSPPSSDSPLHF.